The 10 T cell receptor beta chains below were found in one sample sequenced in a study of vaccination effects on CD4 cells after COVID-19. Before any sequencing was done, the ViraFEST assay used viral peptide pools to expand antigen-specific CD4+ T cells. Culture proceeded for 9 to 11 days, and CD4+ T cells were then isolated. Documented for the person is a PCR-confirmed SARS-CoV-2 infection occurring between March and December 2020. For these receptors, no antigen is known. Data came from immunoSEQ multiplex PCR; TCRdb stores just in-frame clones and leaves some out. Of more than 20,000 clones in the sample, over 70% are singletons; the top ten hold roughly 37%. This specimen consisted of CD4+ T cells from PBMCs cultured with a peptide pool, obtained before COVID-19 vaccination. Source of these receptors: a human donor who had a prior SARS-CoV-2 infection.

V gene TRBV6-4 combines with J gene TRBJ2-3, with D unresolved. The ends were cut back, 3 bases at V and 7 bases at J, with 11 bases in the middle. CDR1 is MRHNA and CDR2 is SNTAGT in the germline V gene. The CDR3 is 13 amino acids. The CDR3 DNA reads TGTGCCAGCAGTGATTCCTTTTCTAATACGCAGTATTTT. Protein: CASSDSFSNTQYF.

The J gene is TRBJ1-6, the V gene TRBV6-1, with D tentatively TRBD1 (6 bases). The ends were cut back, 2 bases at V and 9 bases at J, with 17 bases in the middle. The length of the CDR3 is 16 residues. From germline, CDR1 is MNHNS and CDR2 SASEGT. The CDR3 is CASSEQAGAPFSPLHF. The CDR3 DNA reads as TGTGCCAGCAGTGAACAGGCGGGGGCGCCTTTTTCACCCCTCCACTTT.

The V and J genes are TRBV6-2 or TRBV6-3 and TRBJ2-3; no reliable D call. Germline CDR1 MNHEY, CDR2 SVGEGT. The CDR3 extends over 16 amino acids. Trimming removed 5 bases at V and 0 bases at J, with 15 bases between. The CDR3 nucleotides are TGTGCCAGCAGTCCCCGACTCCTATCTAGCACAGATACGCAGTATTTT. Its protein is CASSPRLLSSTDTQYF.

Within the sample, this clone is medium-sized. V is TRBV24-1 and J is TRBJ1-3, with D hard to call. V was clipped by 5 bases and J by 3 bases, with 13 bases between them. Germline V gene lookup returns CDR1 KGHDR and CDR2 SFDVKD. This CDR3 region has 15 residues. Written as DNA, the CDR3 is TGTGCCACCAGTGCTCCCGAGGATGGTGGAAACACCATATATTTT. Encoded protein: CATSAPEDGGNTIYF.

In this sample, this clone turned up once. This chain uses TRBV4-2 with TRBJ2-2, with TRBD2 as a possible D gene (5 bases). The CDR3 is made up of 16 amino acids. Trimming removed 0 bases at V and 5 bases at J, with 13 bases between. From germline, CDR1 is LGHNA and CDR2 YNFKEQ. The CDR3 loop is CASSQDSFPGTGELFF. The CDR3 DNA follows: TGTGCCAGCAGCCAAGATTCATTCCCGGGGACCGGGGAGCTGTTTTTT.

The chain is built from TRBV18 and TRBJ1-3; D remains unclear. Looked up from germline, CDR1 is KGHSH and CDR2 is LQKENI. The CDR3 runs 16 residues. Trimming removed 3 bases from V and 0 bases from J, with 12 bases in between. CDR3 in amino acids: CASSPRGLSSGNTIYF. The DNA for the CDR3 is TGTGCCAGCTCACCTAGAGGACTGAGCTCTGGAAACACCATATATTTT. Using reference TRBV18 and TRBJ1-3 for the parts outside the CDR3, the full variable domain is NAGVMQNPRHLVRRRGQEARLRCSPMKGHSHVYWYRQLPEEGLKFMVYLQKENIIDESGMPKERFSAEFPKEGPSILRIQQVVRGDSAAYFCASSPRGLSSGNTIYFGEGSWLTVV.

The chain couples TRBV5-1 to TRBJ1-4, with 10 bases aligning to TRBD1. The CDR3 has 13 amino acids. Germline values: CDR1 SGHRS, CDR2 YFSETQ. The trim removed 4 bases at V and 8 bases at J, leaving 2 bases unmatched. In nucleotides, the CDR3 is TGCGCCAGCAGCAAGGGACAGGGGGAAAAACTGTTTTTT. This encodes CASSKGQGEKLFF. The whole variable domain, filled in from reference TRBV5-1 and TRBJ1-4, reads KAGVTQTPRYLIKTRGQQVTLSCSPISGHRSVSWYQQTPGQGLQFLFEYFSETQRNKGNFPGRFSGRQFSNSRSEMNVSTLELGDSALYLCASSKGQGEKLFFGSGTQLSVL.

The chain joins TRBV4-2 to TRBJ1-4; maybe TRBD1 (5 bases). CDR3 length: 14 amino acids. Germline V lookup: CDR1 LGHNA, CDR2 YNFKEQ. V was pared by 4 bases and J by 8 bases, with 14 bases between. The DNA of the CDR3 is TGTGCCAGCAGCCTTCGACAGAGTTGGGAAAAACTGTTTTTT. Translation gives CASSLRQSWEKLFF.

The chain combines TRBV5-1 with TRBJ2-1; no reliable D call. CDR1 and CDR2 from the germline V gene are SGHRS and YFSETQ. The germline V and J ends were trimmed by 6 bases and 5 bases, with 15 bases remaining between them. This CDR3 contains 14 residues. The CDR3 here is CASTIRPYNNEQFF. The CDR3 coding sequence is TGCGCCAGCACCATAAGGCCGTACAACAATGAGCAGTTCTTC.

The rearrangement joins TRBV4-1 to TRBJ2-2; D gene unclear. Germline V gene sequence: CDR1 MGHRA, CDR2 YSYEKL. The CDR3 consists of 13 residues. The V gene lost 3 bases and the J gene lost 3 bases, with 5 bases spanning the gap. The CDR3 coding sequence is TGCGCCAGCAGCCAGCATTACACCGGGGAGCTGTTTTTT. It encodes CASSQHYTGELFF.